Listed below are T cell receptor beta chains from one sample, sequenced in a study of T cell responses to AZD1222 COVID-19 vaccine. The assay was immunoSEQ multiplex PCR, and TCRdb's table has in-frame clones only and misses some. The table lists 150,000 or so clones, 90% of them singletons. The source material was peripheral blood, sampled on day 0 of AZD1222 vaccination. The receptors were gathered from an adult in good health. The CDR3 runs from the conserved cysteine through the conserved F or W. Each record gives: D gene, clone size, J gene, V gene, CDR3 DNA, CDR3 protein. D genes are given only for firm matches. Part of the rows lack a size; the others show once, few, many or a class for expanded clones.

>-|-|TRBJ2-7|TRBV29-1
TGCAGCGTTCGTCGGTCTCTGTACGAGCAGTACTTC
CSVRRSLYEQYF
>-|once|TRBJ2-2|TRBV27
TGTGCCAGCCGGTTTTCGAACACCGGGGAGCTGTTTTTT
CASRFSNTGELFF
>TRBD2|-|TRBJ2-5|TRBV5-1
TGCGCCAGCAGCAAGGGACTAGCGGGGGAGACCCAGTACTTC
CASSKGLAGETQYF
>TRBD2|few|TRBJ2-4|TRBV15
TGTGCCACCAGCCGCGAAGAACGACTAGCGGGAGAGGTGGGGAACATTCAGTACTTC
CATSREERLAGEVGNIQYF
>-|-|TRBJ1-5|TRBV19
TGTGCCAGTAGTATCAACGCAGGGGCTCAGCCCCAGCATTTT
CASSINAGAQPQHF
>-|-|TRBJ2-5|TRBV3-1/TRBV3-2
TGTGCCAGCAGAGGGGGGACCCAGTACTTC
CASRGGTQYF
>-|-|TRBJ1-3|TRBV7-6
TGTGCCAGCAGCCGGCGGGGTAGCTCTGGAAACACCATATATTTT
CASSRRGSSGNTIYF
>-|-|TRBJ1-4|TRBV11-3
TGTGCCAGCAGCTTGGGCAGCACCGGACAGTCTAATGAAAAACTGTTTTTT
CASSLGSTGQSNEKLFF
>-|-|TRBJ1-3|TRBV28
TGTGCCAGCAAAGTGGGTGGCCCTGGAAACACCATATATTTT
CASKVGGPGNTIYF
>-|-|TRBJ1-2|TRBV11-2
TGTGCCACCCCGGGACACTATGGCTACACCTTC
CATPGHYGYTF